What follows describes a single T cell receptor beta chain. A TCRbeta library incorporating unique molecular identifiers was prepared. MiXCR was run by TCRdb on the PCR reads, yielding one entry per CDR3 protein. The data show about 400,000 distinct CDR3 sequences, with over 20% seen just once and around 4% held by the top ten. This record comes from a study of T-cell reconstitution after alpha-beta-depleted transplantation in children. Germline lookup yields CDR1 KGHDR and CDR2 SFDVKD. CDR3 length: 16 amino acids. V shed 3 bases, J shed 1 base, and the junction held 3 bases outside the gene matches. The chain has TRBV24-1 and TRBJ2-3; 10 bases fit TRBD2. The sequence derives from a human donor who donated a stem cell graft to a child with acute myeloid leukemia. Sequenced here: PBMCs from the stem cell graft donor, sampled from the stem cell graft. CDR3 in amino acids: CATSDRTSGRTDTQYF. The CDR3 bases are TGTGCCACCAGTGATCGGACTAGCGGACGCACAGATACGCAGTATTTT.